The 12 T cell receptor beta chains in this list originate from one sample, sequenced in a study of CD8 T cells in Susac syndrome. RNA, at about 0.5 to 1 ug, was reverse transcribed with random hexamers. MiXCR was run by TCRdb on the immunoSEQ multiplex PCR reads, yielding one entry per CDR3 protein. The sample lists roughly 250,000 distinct CDR3 sequences, almost 97% occurring once. Sequenced sample: CD4+ T cells from PBMCs. Receptors originate from a human donor with Susac syndrome.

About this clonotype itself: The germline gene is not matched at one end of the junction; a read error may be the cause. This chain joins TRBV7-7 and TRBJ2-3; TRBD1 matches at 10 bases. The length of the CDR3 is 15 residues. Germline CDR1 is SSHAT and CDR2 is FNYEAQ (reference sequence). This CDR3 is CASSSGTGGTDTQYF. CDR3 sequence (DNA): TGTGCTAGCAGTTCCGGGACAGGGGGCACAGATACGCAGTATTTT.

V usage is TRBV15 and J usage is TRBJ2-1; 7 bases line up with TRBD2. Looked up from germline, CDR1 is LNHNV and CDR2 is YYDKDF (reference sequence). The V gene end was trimmed by 4 bases and the J gene end by 6 bases; junction bases not matched to a gene: 15. There are 17 residues in the CDR3. The CDR3 here is CATSTLESGTRLNEQFF. CDR3 bases: TGTGCCACCAGCACCCTTGAGAGCGGGACGCGACTCAATGAGCAGTTCTTC.

The chain combines TRBV2 with TRBJ2-1, with D maybe TRBD1 (6 bases). Germline CDR1 is SNHLY and CDR2 is FYNNEI. The V end was cut by 8 bases, the J end by 7 bases, with 15 bases between. This CDR3 spans 13 amino acids. CDR3 DNA: TGTGCCAGCGCAACACAAAGGGGGAATGAGCAGTTCTTC. Translated, it gives CASATQRGNEQFF.

The V call is TRBV24-1, the J call TRBJ2-5, with D possibly matching TRBD1 (6 bases). The V gene's germline CDR1 is KGHDR and CDR2 SFDVKD. The V end lost 7 bases, the J end lost 0 bases, and 11 bases lay between the germline ends. This CDR3 is 14 amino acids long. The CDR3 nucleotides read TGTGCCACCAGGGCTGGACAGTACCAAGAGACCCAGTACTTC. Translation gives CATRAGQYQETQYF.

In nucleotides, the CDR3 is TGTGCCAGCTCCCCCTCGGAAGCACACTACTCCTACAATGAGCAGTTCTTC. Translating it yields CASSPSEAHYSYNEQFF. The chain is built from TRBV18 and TRBJ2-1; D not resolved. The CDR3 contains 17 residues. In germline, CDR1 is KGHSH, CDR2 LQKENI. V was cut by 6 bases and J by 0 bases, with 18 bases left in between.

V is TRBV27 and J is TRBJ2-4, with a possible D match to TRBD1 (6 bases). The CDR3 covers 15 residues. Germline-derived CDR1 and CDR2 are MNHEY and SMNVEV (reference sequence). Trimming took off 5 bases at V and 1 base at J, with 12 bases between the two ends. The CDR3 protein is CASSTLDRAKNIQYF. In nucleotides, the CDR3 is TGTGCCAGCAGTACACTCGACAGGGCCAAAAACATTCAGTACTTC.

CDR3 residues: CATSRALGPLNTEAFF. In nucleotides, the CDR3 is TGTGCCACCAGCAGAGCCCTGGGTCCGCTGAACACTGAAGCTTTCTTT. J is TRBJ1-1 and V is TRBV15, with D hard to call. The length of the CDR3 is 16 residues. Between the trimmed V and J ends, which lost 1 base and 0 bases, there was a span of 12 bases. CDR1 LNHNV and CDR2 YYDKDF come from the germline V gene (reference sequence).

V gene TRBV18 combines with J gene TRBJ2-7; D call uncertain. Trimming shortened V by 3 bases and J by 1 base, and 7 bases separated the two germline ends. Germline CDR1 is KGHSH and CDR2 is LQKENI. The CDR3 runs 13 residues. CDR3 in amino acids: CASSPVESYEQYF. The DNA for the CDR3 is TGTGCCAGCTCACCGGTTGAATCCTACGAGCAGTACTTC. The whole variable domain, filled in from reference TRBV18 and TRBJ2-7, reads NAGVMQNPRHLVRRRGQEARLRCSPMKGHSHVYWYRQLPEEGLKFMVYLQKENIIDESGMPKERFSAEFPKEGPSILRIQQVVRGDSAAYFCASSPVESYEQYFGPGTRLTVT.

The CDR3 sequence: CSARPRVKGYTF. CDR3 in DNA: TGCAGTGCTAGACCCAGAGTGAAGGGCTACACCTTC. The V gene is TRBV20-1, the J gene TRBJ1-2; D gene uncertain. This CDR3 contains 12 residues. Germline V gene lookup returns CDR1 DFQATT and CDR2 SNEGSKA (reference sequence). V was pared by 2 bases and J by 8 bases, with 12 bases between.

The chain links TRBV19 to TRBJ1-2, with D unclear. V lost 3 bases to trimming and J lost 0 bases, with 14 bases between them. The CDR3 sequence is 16 residues long. Germline V lookup: CDR1 LNHDA, CDR2 SQIVND (reference sequence). CDR3 sequence reads: CASSMAHGRANYGYTF. CDR3 nucleotide sequence: TGTGCCAGTAGTATGGCCCACGGAAGAGCTAACTATGGCTACACCTTC.

The gene calls are TRBV19 and TRBJ2-1, with 11 bases aligning to TRBD1. The CDR3 is made up of 14 amino acids. Trimming took 3 bases from V and 7 from J; bases not matched to a gene: 2. CDR1 and CDR2 (germline): LNHDA, SQIVND (reference sequence). This chain's CDR3 is CASSIWDRGNEQFF. In nucleotides, the CDR3 is TGTGCCAGTAGTATTTGGGACAGGGGGAATGAGCAGTTCTTC.

The chain is built from TRBV20-1 and TRBJ2-7, with TRBD2 matching over 13 bases. Germline V gives CDR1 DFQATT, CDR2 SNEGSKA (reference sequence). The trim removed 5 bases at V and 5 bases at J, leaving 12 bases unmatched. The CDR3 has 16 amino acids. This CDR3 reads CSAGSVGLAGANEQYF. CDR3 coding DNA: TGCAGTGCTGGAAGTGTCGGACTAGCGGGAGCCAACGAGCAGTACTTC.